Shown below are 27 T cell receptor beta chains from a single sample sequenced in a study of blood T cell repertoires in COVID-19. Measured with immunoSEQ multiplex PCR; TCRdb has only the in-frame clones, and not every one. Among approximately 220,000 clones listed, less than 90% were seen once. Input material: peripheral blood. The origin of the receptors is a woman between 55 and 75 years old who had recovered from COVID-19.

This clone showed up just a few times. V usage is TRBV6-5 and J usage is TRBJ1-4, with D uncertain. The germline V gene has CDR1 MNHEY and CDR2 SVGAGI. Deletions cut 7 bases from V and 6 bases from J, with 9 bases between. This CDR3 contains 12 residues. The CDR3 region is CASTGQDEKLFF. CDR3 DNA: TGTGCCAGCACCGGTCAGGATGAAAAACTGTTTTTT.

The gene calls are TRBV4-2 and TRBJ1-5, with TRBD1 matching over 10 bases. CDR1 and CDR2 (germline): LGHNA, YNFKEQ. Losses at the gene ends were 4 bases for V and 3 bases for J; bases not matched to a gene: 12. There are 18 residues in the CDR3. The DNA of the CDR3 is TGTGCCAGCAGCCGAGCTCCCCCCGGGACAGGGGACAATCAGCCCCAGCATTTT. It yields the protein CASSRAPPGTGDNQPQHF.

The rearrangement links TRBV5-1 to TRBJ2-2, with 12 bases identical to TRBD2. Trimming removed 4 bases from V and 4 bases from J; junction bases left unmatched: 8. This CDR3 comprises 17 residues. Per germline, CDR1 SGHRS and CDR2 YFSETQ. CDR3 coding DNA: TGCGCCAGCAGCACCCCTAGCGGGGGGGGTATCACCGGGGAGCTGTTTTTT. This encodes CASSTPSGGGITGELFF.

V gene TRBV3-1 (or the pseudogene TRBV3-2) combines with J gene TRBJ2-5; the match to TRBD1 covers 9 bases. The CDR3 sequence is 19 residues long. V dropped 4 bases and J dropped 4; count of bases not matched to a gene: 19. The germline gives CDR1 LGHDT, CDR2 YNNKEL (reference sequence). The CDR3 nucleotides are TGTGCCAGCAGCCCGGGACAGGGTCAACGGGGGAGTGTGGGAGAGACCCAGTACTTC. Amino acid sequence: CASSPGQGQRGSVGETQYF.

V gene TRBV10-3 combines with J gene TRBJ2-7; maybe TRBD1 (6 bases). From germline, CDR1 is ENHRY and CDR2 SYGVKD. The CDR3 has 15 amino acids. V was cut by 0 bases and J by 6 bases, with 15 bases left in between. This CDR3 reads CAISESMGRGREQYF. CDR3 nucleotides: TGTGCCATCAGTGAGTCGATGGGCAGGGGACGCGAGCAGTACTTC.

This chain links TRBV3-1 (or the pseudogene TRBV3-2) with TRBJ2-7, with 7 bases matching TRBD1. The CDR3 sequence is 11 residues long. From germline, CDR1 is LGHDT and CDR2 YNNKEL (reference sequence). V shed 6 bases and J 11 bases; nucleotides not matched to a gene: 7. Written as DNA, the CDR3 is TGTGCCAGCAGGGGGCAGGGGGATAAGTACTTC. It specifies CASRGQGDKYF.

The rearrangement links TRBV5-4 to TRBJ1-1, with 8 bases aligning to TRBD1. The CDR3 contains 16 residues. The ends lost 4 bases at V and 4 bases at J; junction bases unmatched: 12. Germline V gene lookup returns CDR1 SGHNT and CDR2 YYREEE (reference sequence). The CDR3 nucleotides read TGTGCCAGCAGCCGCCTGGGCAGGGGGCCGATCACTGAAGCTTTCTTT. This gives the protein CASSRLGRGPITEAFF.

CDR3 bases: TGTGCCATCAGTGTGGGTAGTGAAGGGACAGGGGGCGAGCAGTACTTC. It yields the protein CAISVGSEGTGGEQYF. The chain uses TRBV10-3 and TRBJ2-7, with TRBD1 identical over 11 bases. The junction had 11 bases not matched to a gene; V was cut back by 4 bases and J by 6 bases. There are 16 residues in the CDR3. Germline CDR1 is ENHRY and CDR2 is SYGVKD.

This clone was detected a few times. This rearrangement joins TRBV23-1 to TRBJ1-2; D possibly corresponds to TRBD1 (5 bases). TRBV23-1 has ORF status, its function being uncertain. The V end lost 0 bases, the J end lost 0 bases, and 20 bases lay between the germline ends. CDR3 length equals 19 residues. Written as DNA, the CDR3 is TGCGCCAGCAGTCAATCGAAGGTCTGGGGCCTCCTGACTAACTATGGCTACACCTTC. This encodes CASSQSKVWGLLTNYGYTF.

This clone was detected many times. The J gene is TRBJ2-1, the V gene TRBV18, with D possibly being TRBD2 (6 bases). V dropped 4 bases and J dropped 5 bases, with 12 bases sitting between them. Germline CDR1 KGHSH, CDR2 LQKENI. This CDR3 is 14 amino acids long. CDR3 nucleotide sequence: TGTGCCAGCTCACAAACCGGGACTGACAATGAGCAGTTCTTC. Its protein product is CASSQTGTDNEQFF.

The chain employs TRBV19 and TRBJ2-7; TRBD1 aligns across 7 bases. Per germline, CDR1 LNHDA and CDR2 SQIVND (reference sequence). This CDR3 comprises 13 residues. Trimming at V came to 5 bases and at J to 4 bases, leaving 5 bases not matched to a gene. In nucleotides, the CDR3 is TGTGCCAGTAGTCGGGACAGAAAGTACGAGCAGTACTTC. Protein sequence: CASSRDRKYEQYF.

The V gene is TRBV19, the J gene TRBJ1-6; weak D call: TRBD1 (5 bases). The CDR3 loop spans 15 amino acids. The V gene lost 6 bases and the J gene lost 8 bases, with 17 bases spanning the gap. The V gene's germline CDR1 is LNHDA and CDR2 SQIVND (reference sequence). In nucleotides, the CDR3 is TGTGCCAGTAGACCCAGGGCATCTGCGGATTCACCCCTCCACTTT. It codes for CASRPRASADSPLHF.

CDR3 DNA: TGTGCCAGCAGCTTAGACAGGCGAAAATTGAACACTGAAGCTTTCTTT. Amino acid sequence: CASSLDRRKLNTEAFF. V is TRBV7-2 and J is TRBJ1-1; weak D call: TRBD1 (5 bases). V was pared by 1 base and J by 0 bases, with 12 bases between. The length of the CDR3 is 16 residues. Germline lookup yields CDR1 SGHTA and CDR2 FQGNSA.

The chain has TRBV2 and TRBJ2-5; D may be TRBD2 (6 bases). The germline gives CDR1 SNHLY, CDR2 FYNNEI. V lost 4 bases and J lost 5, with 14 bases in between. The CDR3 spans 14 residues. The CDR3 loop is CASSAGGAAETQYF. CDR3 bases: TGTGCCAGCAGTGCTGGCGGGGCGGCGGAGACCCAGTACTTC.

With regard to this clone: Given a much more abundant clone one base away, this may be a read error. The chain is built from TRBV7-8 and TRBJ1-2, with TRBD1 as a possible D gene (6 bases). V shed 1 base and J shed 3 bases, with 6 bases lying between them. Germline V CDR1 and CDR2: SGHVS, FQNEAQ. The length of the CDR3 is 13 residues. CDR3 DNA: TGTGCCAGCAGCTTAGGACAGGACTATGGCTACACCTTC. Translated, it gives CASSLGQDYGYTF.

The chain has TRBV2 and TRBJ2-1; D unresolved. Germline-derived CDR1 and CDR2 are SNHLY and FYNNEI. This CDR3 region has 13 residues. V dropped 2 bases and J dropped 7 bases, with 9 bases sitting between them. CDR3 amino acids: CASSESLSNEQFF. The DNA of the CDR3 is TGTGCCAGCAGTGAAAGCCTTTCAAATGAGCAGTTCTTC.

The chain carries TRBV12-5 and TRBJ2-7; 12 bases are shared with TRBD1. The CDR3 covers 15 residues. Germline CDR1 LGHNT, CDR2 FRNRAP. The junction had 6 bases not matched to a gene; V was cut back by 6 bases and J by 3 bases. CDR3 region: CASGPGQGAVYEQYF. For the CDR3, the DNA is TGTGCTAGTGGCCCGGGACAGGGGGCCGTCTACGAGCAGTACTTC.

The chain combines TRBV10-3 with TRBJ2-7, with D possibly being TRBD1 (6 bases). Germline V gene lookup returns CDR1 ENHRY and CDR2 SYGVKD. The CDR3 is 15 residues long. V was trimmed by 5 bases and J by 0 bases, leaving 14 bases between them. In nucleotides, the CDR3 is TGTGCCATCAGTTGGGGGCAGGGCAGCTCCTACGAGCAGTACTTC. Protein: CAISWGQGSSYEQYF.

Only a few counts were recorded for this clone. The CDR3 bases are TGTGCCAGCAGCGTAGGACAGACCTACGAGCAGTACTTC. Translating gives CASSVGQTYEQYF. This chain connects TRBV9 to TRBJ2-7, with D perhaps TRBD1 (5 bases). This CDR3 spans 13 amino acids. V was pared by 0 bases and J by 2 bases, with 6 bases between. Germline V lookup: CDR1 SGDLS, CDR2 YYNGEE. The complete variable domain, with remaining parts taken from reference TRBV9 and TRBJ2-7, reads DSGVTQTPKHLITATGQRVTLRCSPRSGDLSVYWYQQSLDQGLQFLIQYYNGEERAKGNILERFSAQQFPDLHSELNLSSLELGDSALYFCASSVGQTYEQYFGPGTRLTVT.

This clone was seen just once. This sequence joins TRBV5-4 and TRBJ2-2; 14 bases line up with TRBD2. V shed 3 bases and J 5 bases; nucleotides not matched to a gene: 3. The CDR3 is made up of 16 amino acids. Looked up from germline, CDR1 is SGHNT and CDR2 is YYREEE (reference sequence). The chain's CDR3 is CASSSGLAGGTGELFF. DNA of the CDR3: TGTGCCAGCAGCTCAGGACTAGCGGGGGGTACCGGGGAGCTGTTTTTT. Using reference TRBV5-4 and TRBJ2-2 for the parts outside the CDR3, the full variable domain is ETGVTQSPTHLIKTRGQQVTLRCSSQSGHNTVSWYQQALGQGPQFIFQYYREEENGRGNFPPRFSGLQFPNYSSELNVNALELDDSALYLCASSSGLAGGTGELFFGEGSRLTVL.

The V and J genes are TRBV4-1 and TRBJ1-2, with D possibly being TRBD1 (6 bases). V was pared by 3 bases and J by 2 bases, with 13 bases between. The CDR3 loop spans 15 amino acids. In germline, CDR1 is MGHRA, CDR2 YSYEKL. DNA of the CDR3: TGCGCCAGCAGCCAGATTCTTCAGGGGAACTATGGCTACACCTTC. Its protein is CASSQILQGNYGYTF.

This chain links TRBV6-5 with TRBJ2-1, with TRBD1 matching 8 bases. Germline CDR1 MNHEY, CDR2 SVGAGI. This CDR3 spans 12 amino acids. Trimming removed 5 bases from V and 7 bases from J; junction bases left unmatched: 1. The CDR3 coding sequence is TGTGCCAGCAGTAACAGGGGGAATGAGCAGTTCTTC. As protein: CASSNRGNEQFF.

This clone was recorded once. The rearrangement uses TRBV6-5 and TRBJ1-2; D perhaps matches TRBD1 (6 bases). Germline CDR1 MNHEY, CDR2 SVGAGI. The V gene lost 2 bases and the J gene lost 6 bases, with 10 bases spanning the gap. This CDR3 comprises 13 residues. The CDR3 DNA reads TGTGCCAGCAGTTACAACAGGGAAGATGGCTACACCTTC. Protein: CASSYNREDGYTF.

J is TRBJ2-1 and V is TRBV12-5, with TRBD2 matching over 13 bases. This CDR3 is built from 17 residues. J gave up 4 bases and V 5 bases, and 8 bases lay outside the gene matches. CDR1 is LGHNT, CDR2 FRNRAP, per germline. CDR3 loop: CASGLTSGGAGYNEQFF. For the CDR3, the DNA is TGTGCTAGTGGTCTCACTAGCGGGGGGGCCGGATACAATGAGCAGTTCTTC.

Written as DNA, the CDR3 is TGCGCCAGCAGCCAACAACTTCCAGATACGCAGTATTTT. As protein: CASSQQLPDTQYF. The chain is built from TRBV4-3 and TRBJ2-3; D is ambiguous. Deletions cut 2 bases from V and 4 bases from J, with 7 bases between. Germline CDR1 reads LGHNA; CDR2 reads YSLEER. The CDR3 spans 13 residues.

This rearrangement joins TRBV7-9 to TRBJ1-3, with D perhaps matching TRBD1 (6 bases). Germline assignment: CDR1 SEHNR and CDR2 FQNEAQ (reference sequence). V shed 7 bases and J shed 0 bases, with 16 bases lying between them. The CDR3 extends over 16 amino acids. The chain's CDR3 is CASNNPTQGSGNTIYF. CDR3 in DNA: TGTGCCAGCAACAATCCAACACAGGGCTCTGGAAACACCATATATTTT.

DNA for the CDR3: TGTGCCAGCAGCATCACGAACGGGAAGTACACCTTC. Its protein product is CASSITNGKYTF. The chain links TRBV5-5 to TRBJ1-2; D is undetermined. CDR1 is SGHKS and CDR2 is YYEKEE in the germline V gene (reference sequence). Trimming took 4 bases from V and 11 from J, leaving 15 bases between them. The CDR3 has 12 amino acids.